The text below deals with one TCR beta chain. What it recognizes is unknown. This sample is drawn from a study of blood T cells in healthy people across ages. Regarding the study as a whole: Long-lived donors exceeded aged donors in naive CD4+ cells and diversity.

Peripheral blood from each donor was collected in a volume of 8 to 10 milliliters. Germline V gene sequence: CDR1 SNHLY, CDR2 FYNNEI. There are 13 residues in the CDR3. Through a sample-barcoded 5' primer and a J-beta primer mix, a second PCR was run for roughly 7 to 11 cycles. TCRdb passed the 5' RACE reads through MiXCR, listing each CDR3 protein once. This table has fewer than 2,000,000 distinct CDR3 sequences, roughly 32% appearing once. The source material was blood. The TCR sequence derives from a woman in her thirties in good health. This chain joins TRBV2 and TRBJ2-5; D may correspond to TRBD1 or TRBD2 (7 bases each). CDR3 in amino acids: CAGGGGFQETQYF. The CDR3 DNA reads TGTGCGGGGGGAGGGGGCTTCCAAGAGACCCAGTACTTC.